Presented here are 28 T cell receptor beta chains from one specimen sequenced in a study of OX40 agonist ivuxolimab in advanced cancers. Data came from immunoSEQ multiplex PCR; TCRdb stores just in-frame clones and leaves some out. This table has roughly 89,000 clones, approximately 79% appearing once. The source material was CD4+ or CD8+ T cells sorted from blood, sampled in a trial of the OX40 agonist ivuxolimab. The receptors derive from an adult with an advanced solid tumor such as melanoma, head and neck, liver or kidney cancer.

CDR3 sequence: CASSFRFKHRDIRPGYTF. The DNA of the CDR3 is TGTGCCAGCAGTTTTAGGTTTAAGCACCGGGACATTCGGCCTGGCTACACCTTC. The V and J genes are TRBV28 and TRBJ1-2; tentatively, D is TRBD1 (6 bases). V lost 3 bases to trimming and J lost 7 bases, with 27 bases between them. CDR1 and CDR2 from the germline V gene are MDHEN and SYDVKM. The CDR3 length is 18 residues.

The chain joins TRBV7-2 to TRBJ2-1; no firm D call. The CDR3 sequence is 11 residues long. The germline V and J ends were trimmed by 5 bases and 7 bases, with 6 bases remaining between them. Per germline, CDR1 SGHTA and CDR2 FQGNSA. CDR3 bases: TGTGCCAGCAGCCCCCAAAATGAGCAGTTCTTC. Encoded protein: CASSPQNEQFF.

As regards this clone: Compared with germline, one end of the junction differs, possibly owing to a read error. The rearrangement joins TRBV6-5 to TRBJ1-1; weak D call: TRBD1 (5 bases). Germline CDR1 and CDR2: MNHEY and SVGAGI. The CDR3 covers 12 residues. The CDR3 sequence: CASSPGQGITLF. CDR3 sequence (DNA): TGTGCCAGCAGCCCCGGGCAGGGAATAACCCTCTTT.

The rearrangement links TRBV7-3 to TRBJ2-7, with no clear D. The germline V and J ends were trimmed by 4 bases and 0 bases, with 10 bases remaining between them. Germline CDR1 reads SGHTA; CDR2 reads FQGTGA. The CDR3 length is 14 residues. DNA of the CDR3: TGTGCCAGCAGCTCCGGTTTCGGCTCCTACGAGCAGTACTTC. Encoded protein: CASSSGFGSYEQYF.

The CDR3 DNA reads TGTGCCTGGAGTGAGGGGCTGACCACAGATACGCAGTATTTT. Translated, it gives CAWSEGLTTDTQYF. The chain joins TRBV30 to TRBJ2-3; possibly TRBD1 for D (5 bases). Trimming removed 1 base at V and 2 bases at J, with 10 bases between. This CDR3 has 14 residues. Germline V gene sequence: CDR1 GTSNPN, CDR2 SVGIG (reference sequence).

V usage is TRBV2 and J usage is TRBJ2-1, with no clear D. The CDR3 length is 11 residues. Per germline, CDR1 SNHLY and CDR2 FYNNEI. The germline V and J ends were trimmed by 3 bases and 7 bases, with 4 bases remaining between them. The CDR3 DNA is TGTGCCAGCAGTGATTGGAATGAGCAGTTCTTC. Encoded protein: CASSDWNEQFF. Using reference TRBV2 and TRBJ2-1 for the parts outside the CDR3, the full variable domain is EPEVTQTPSHQVTQMGQEVILRCVPISNHLYFYWYRQILGQKVEFLVSFYNNEISEKSEIFDDQFSVERPDGSNFTLKIRSTKLEDSAMYFCASSDWNEQFFGPGTRLTVL.

J is TRBJ2-1 and V is TRBV7-3, with 8 bases identical to TRBD2. From germline, CDR1 is SGHTA and CDR2 FQGTGA. The CDR3 length is 16 residues. The junction had 14 bases not matched to a gene; V was cut back by 5 bases and J by 8 bases. The CDR3 is CASSLLAGGLGDEQFF. DNA for the CDR3: TGTGCCAGCAGCCTATTGGCGGGGGGCCTAGGGGATGAGCAGTTCTTC.

CDR3 sequence (DNA): TGTGCCAGCAGCAAAAGAAGGCCAGGGAAAAATCAGCCCCAGCATTTT. Amino acids: CASSKRRPGKNQPQHF. V is TRBV21-1 and J is TRBJ1-5; no check of the table's D call, TRBD1, against the DNA was made. TRBV21-1 constitutes a pseudogene. This CDR3 is built from 16 residues.

The chain employs TRBV5-1 and TRBJ2-1; D remains unclear. From germline, CDR1 is SGHRS and CDR2 YFSETQ. There are 14 residues in the CDR3. The V gene lost 0 bases and the J gene lost 4 bases, with 8 bases spanning the gap. The CDR3 protein is CASSLGAGYNEQFF. In nucleotides, the CDR3 is TGCGCCAGCAGCTTGGGGGCCGGATACAATGAGCAGTTCTTC.

The chain employs TRBV5-7 and TRBJ1-2; D may be TRBD1 (5 bases). TRBV5-7 is filed as an ORF, its function uncertain. CDR3 length equals 17 residues. Trimming left V 0 bases short and J 6 bases short, with 21 bases between. The CDR3 bases are TGTGCCAGCAGCTTGGCTACAGGTCAGGTCGTTAAGGATGGCTACACCTTC. This sequence encodes CASSLATGQVVKDGYTF.

The chain joins TRBV15 to TRBJ1-2; a possible D gene is TRBD1 (6 bases). From germline, CDR1 is LNHNV and CDR2 YYDKDF (reference sequence). V was shortened by 4 bases and J by 12 bases, with 18 bases between the two germline ends. The CDR3 is 13 amino acids. The CDR3 is CATSKDRTYGNTF. The CDR3 nucleotides are TGTGCCACCAGCAAAGACAGGACCTATGGTAACACCTTC.

This sequence joins TRBV30 and TRBJ2-2; D possibly matches TRBD1 or TRBD2 (5 bases each). This CDR3 is 13 amino acids long. Deletions cut 4 bases from V and 6 bases from J, with 12 bases between. CDR1 is GTSNPN and CDR2 is SVGIG in the germline V gene (reference sequence). This CDR3 is CAWMFRGAGELFF. In DNA, the CDR3 is TGTGCCTGGATGTTCCGGGGCGCCGGGGAGCTGTTTTTT.

The chain joins TRBV29-1 to TRBJ2-7, with 10 bases lining up with TRBD2. Germline CDR1 reads SQVTM; CDR2 reads ANQGSEA. This CDR3 region has 12 residues. Trimming took 4 bases from V and 5 from J; bases not matched to a gene: 2. The CDR3 coding sequence is TGCAGCGTTGGGCTAGCGGGGGACGAGCAGTACTTC. It codes for CSVGLAGDEQYF.

Written as DNA, the CDR3 is TGTGCCAGCAGCCAAGATGGCCAGTTGGTCCGAGAGCAGTACTTC. Its protein is CASSQDGQLVREQYF. The genes are TRBV14 and TRBJ2-7; no reliable D call. The ends were cut back, 0 bases at V and 7 bases at J, with 16 bases in the middle. The CDR3 totals 15 residues. Germline CDR1 is SGHDN and CDR2 is FVKESK.

This clone was seen a handful of times. The V and J genes are TRBV6-1 and TRBJ2-5; D gene unclear. The CDR3 extends over 13 amino acids. V lost 3 bases to trimming and J lost 5 bases, with 10 bases between them. Germline V gene lookup returns CDR1 MNHNS and CDR2 SASEGT. The CDR3 DNA reads TGTGCCAGCAGTGAGATTAGTCGGGAGACCCAGTACTTC. Translating it yields CASSEISRETQYF.

The chain joins TRBV30 to TRBJ1-5; a weak D match, TRBD1 (5 bases). V dropped 0 bases and J dropped 2 bases, with 8 bases sitting between them. The CDR3 covers 14 residues. The V gene's germline CDR1 is GTSNPN and CDR2 SVGIG (reference sequence). The CDR3 reads CAWSVQGGNQPQHF. The DNA for the CDR3 is TGTGCCTGGAGTGTGCAAGGGGGCAATCAGCCCCAGCATTTT.

This chain joins TRBV5-4 and TRBJ2-3; no reliable D call. Germline V gene lookup returns CDR1 SGHNT and CDR2 YYREEE (reference sequence). Trimming left V 2 bases short and J 0 bases short, with 7 bases between. There are 14 residues in the CDR3. CDR3 region: CASSFETSTDTQYF. The CDR3 nucleotides read TGTGCCAGCAGCTTCGAGACTAGCACAGATACGCAGTATTTT.

The gene calls are TRBV7-2 and TRBJ2-5, with 7 bases identical to TRBD1. Trimming removed 0 bases from V and 7 bases from J; junction bases left unmatched: 5. Germline values: CDR1 SGHTA, CDR2 FQGNSA. The CDR3 sequence is 14 residues long. This chain's CDR3 is CASSLATAGGTQYF. The DNA of the CDR3 is TGTGCCAGCAGCTTAGCGACGGCAGGGGGGACCCAGTACTTC.

This chain links TRBV5-4 with TRBJ2-7; no clear D gene. V was shortened by 2 bases and J by 2 bases, with 14 bases between the two germline ends. This CDR3 comprises 15 residues. Germline V CDR1 and CDR2: SGHNT, YYREEE (reference sequence). The CDR3: CASSFNAMVPYEQYF. In nucleotides, the CDR3 is TGTGCCAGCAGCTTTAATGCTATGGTTCCCTACGAGCAGTACTTC.

This chain links TRBV6-1 with TRBJ2-7; no reliable D call. Trimming removed 2 bases at V and 11 bases at J, with 13 bases between. The CDR3 is 12 residues long. CDR1 is MNHNS, CDR2 SASEGT, per germline. CDR3 region: CASSEYSASKYF. The CDR3 DNA reads as TGTGCCAGCAGTGAATATTCGGCATCCAAGTACTTC.

The V and J genes are TRBV20-1 and TRBJ2-1, with D possibly being TRBD2 (6 bases). The V and J ends lost 3 bases and 10 bases respectively, with 10 bases between them. Germline CDR1 DFQATT, CDR2 SNEGSKA (reference sequence). The length of the CDR3 is 11 residues. This CDR3 reads CSASAAGEQFF. DNA for the CDR3: TGCAGTGCTAGCGCTGCGGGGGAGCAGTTCTTC.

This chain connects TRBV11-2 to TRBJ2-7; D remains ambiguous. V was clipped by 1 base and J by 7 bases, with 11 bases between them. Looked up from germline, CDR1 is SGHAT and CDR2 is FQNNGV. The CDR3 contains 13 residues. CDR3 in DNA: TGTGCCAGCAGCTTAGGGGCCGTGCTGGAGCAGTACTTC. Residues: CASSLGAVLEQYF.

The V call is TRBV5-1, the J call TRBJ2-2, with D possibly being TRBD2 (6 bases). V lost 2 bases and J 4 bases, leaving 12 bases between the germline ends. The germline CDR1 and CDR2 sequences are SGHRS and YFSETQ. The CDR3 totals 15 residues. CDR3 DNA: TGCGCCAGCAGCTTCGGAGGGTTTGGCACCGGGGAGCTGTTTTTT. It translates to CASSFGGFGTGELFF.

The V gene is TRBV7-9, the J gene TRBJ2-2; D remains unclear. V was cut by 1 base and J by 4 bases, with 7 bases left in between. This CDR3 has 14 amino acids. Germline V CDR1 and CDR2: SEHNR, FQNEAQ (reference sequence). CDR3 bases: TGTGCCAGCAGCTTAGGGGCGGTCACCGGGGAGCTGTTTTTT. Translation: CASSLGAVTGELFF.

V is TRBV28 and J is TRBJ2-1; possible D gene TRBD2, 6 bases. The CDR3 totals 14 residues. Germline values: CDR1 MDHEN, CDR2 SYDVKM. V lost 3 bases to trimming and J lost 5 bases, with 11 bases between them. The chain's CDR3 is CASSLAGGNNEQFF. For the CDR3, the DNA is TGTGCCAGCAGTTTGGCGGGCGGGAACAATGAGCAGTTCTTC.

This clone was detected once. The CDR3 coding sequence is TGTGCCAGCAGTACTAGCGGGGGTTTGACCCAGTACTTC. Its translation is CASSTSGGLTQYF. V and J are TRBV2 and TRBJ2-5; 11 bases fit TRBD2. The CDR3 is made up of 13 amino acids. The ends lost 5 bases at V and 7 bases at J; junction bases unmatched: 3. Germline CDR1 is SNHLY and CDR2 is FYNNEI.

The rearrangement joins TRBV28 to TRBJ2-5; possible D gene TRBD2, 5 bases. The CDR3 length is 14 residues. Germline CDR1 MDHEN, CDR2 SYDVKM. V was clipped by 6 bases and J by 4 bases, with 15 bases between them. CDR3 sequence: CASSTVEGAETQYF. The CDR3 coding sequence is TGTGCCAGCAGCACCGTAGAGGGCGCAGAGACCCAGTACTTC.

The chain links TRBV10-2 to TRBJ1-1, with D perhaps TRBD1 (5 bases). The CDR3 consists of 14 residues. Germline values: CDR1 WSHSY, CDR2 SAAADI. V shed 7 bases and J shed 0 bases, with 12 bases lying between them. DNA of the CDR3: TGCGCCAGCAACGAGTGGGGGATGAACACTGAAGCTTTCTTT. This sequence encodes CASNEWGMNTEAFF.